The TCR beta chain under discussion was sequenced for a study of neurological immune-mediated disorders. The unsorted libraries originated from 2 million PBMCs kept at -80 C. Study-level findings and limits: The absence of any CDR3 amino acid sequence shared by expanded clones across subjects suggests that repertoires were private in all groups.

MiXCR, applied by TCRdb to the 5' RACE reads, yields one record per CDR3 protein. The sample has under 70,000 distinct CDR3 sequences, about 3% seen once. At least ten counts were recorded for this clonotype. Its specificity is unknown. Germline loops: CDR1 DFQATT, CDR2 SNEGSKA (reference sequence). V lost 0 bases and J 7 bases, leaving 7 bases between the germline ends. This CDR3 is built from 13 residues. The sequencing sample was made of PBMCs. V usage is TRBV20-1 and J usage is TRBJ1-6; D is undetermined. The source is a woman between 50 and 59 years old with multiple sclerosis. CDR3 in amino acids: CSARDWRNSPLHF. CDR3 DNA sequence: TGCAGTGCTAGAGATTGGAGGAATTCACCCCTCCACTTT.